A selection of T cell receptor beta chains follows, all from one sample in a study of blood T cell repertoires in COVID-19. TCRdb's copy holds only in-frame clones and misses some; the assay was immunoSEQ multiplex PCR. Of about 210,000 clones detected, approximately 82% appear once; the ten largest clones hold 12%. Input material: peripheral blood. The receptors derive from a woman between 35 and 50 years old with acute or convalescent COVID-19. Both conserved end residues are part of each CDR3. A D gene is named only where the DNA matches it firmly. Rows may omit the clone size; those that give it use once, few, many or a size class.

D gene	V gene	CDR3 length	clone size	J gene	CDR3 protein	CDR3 DNA
TRBD2	TRBV3-1/TRBV3-2	16	NA	TRBJ2-1	CASSGTSGRLENEQFF	TGTGCCAGCAGCGGAACTAGCGGGAGGTTAGAAAATGAGCAGTTCTTC
NA	TRBV12-5	14	NA	TRBJ2-7	CASGLIRDIHEQYF	TGTGCTAGTGGCCTAATTCGGGACATTCACGAGCAGTACTTC
TRBD2	TRBV7-7	14	NA	TRBJ2-5	CASSISQGGETQYF	TGTGCCAGCAGCATTAGCCAGGGAGGGGAGACCCAGTACTTC
NA	TRBV11-3	13	NA	TRBJ2-1	CASSFQARNEQFF	TGTGCCAGCAGCTTTCAGGCTCGGAATGAGCAGTTCTTC
TRBD2	TRBV4-3	16	NA	TRBJ2-5	CASSPQRAGGGETQYF	TGCGCCAGCAGCCCGCAACGAGCGGGAGGTGGCGAGACCCAGTACTTC
NA	TRBV30	13	NA	TRBJ1-4	CAWSSGTNEKLFF	TGTGCCTGGAGTTCAGGGACTAATGAAAAACTGTTTTTT
TRBD1	TRBV12-5	16	NA	TRBJ2-2	CASGLKGARDTGELFF	TGTGCTAGTGGTTTGAAGGGGGCGCGGGACACCGGGGAGCTGTTTTTT
TRBD2	TRBV19	15	NA	TRBJ2-1	CASSMGGRAFNEQFF	TGTGCCAGTAGTATGGGCGGGAGGGCATTTAATGAGCAGTTCTTC
NA	TRBV29-1	10	NA	TRBJ2-1	CSVAYNEQFF	TGCAGCGTCGCCTACAATGAGCAGTTCTTC
NA	TRBV19	13	NA	TRBJ2-1	CASSAAAGNEQFF	TGTGCCAGTAGTGCAGCGGCGGGAAATGAGCAGTTCTTC
NA	TRBV27	15	once	TRBJ1-3	CASSSFPLSGNTIYF	TGTGCCAGCAGCTCTTTCCCCCTCTCTGGAAACACCATATATTTT
NA	TRBV2	12	NA	TRBJ1-2	CATLTDNYGYTF	TGTGCCACTCTGACAGATAACTATGGCTACACCTTC
NA	TRBV18	14	NA	TRBJ1-1	CASSLAWANTEAFF	TGTGCCAGCTCCCTGGCGTGGGCGAACACTGAAGCTTTCTTT
TRBD1	TRBV5-1	15	NA	TRBJ2-1	CASRSGQGAYNEQFF	TGCGCCAGCAGATCGGGACAGGGGGCCTACAATGAGCAGTTCTTC
TRBD1	TRBV23-1	15	NA	TRBJ1-2	CASSQPTGGHYGYTF	TGCGCCAGCAGTCAACCCACAGGGGGCCACTATGGCTACACCTTC
NA	TRBV12-3/TRBV12-4	11	NA	TRBJ2-3	CASTLTDTQYF	TGTGCCAGCACCCTCACAGATACGCAGTATTTT
NA	TRBV7-9	17	NA	TRBJ2-6	CASSLGQAISGANVLTF	TGTGCCAGCAGCTTAGGGCAGGCGATCTCTGGGGCCAACGTCCTGACTTTC
NA	TRBV2	13	many	TRBJ1-2	CASSDGWAYGYTF	TGTGCCAGCAGTGATGGATGGGCATATGGCTACACCTTC
NA	TRBV19	13	NA	TRBJ1-2	CASTGGPNYGYTF	TGTGCCAGTACTGGAGGCCCTAACTATGGCTACACCTTC
NA	TRBV29-1	13	NA	TRBJ1-1	CSVEREINTEAFF	TGCAGCGTTGAGAGGGAGATCAACACTGAAGCTTTCTTT
NA	TRBV3-1/TRBV3-2	14	NA	TRBJ2-7	CASTQASPTYEQYF	TGTGCCAGCACCCAAGCTAGCCCCACCTACGAGCAGTACTTC
NA	TRBV3-1/TRBV3-2	16	NA	TRBJ2-3	CASSQETGRATDTQYF	TGTGCCAGCAGCCAGGAAACAGGGAGGGCCACAGATACGCAGTATTTT
NA	TRBV7-2	15	NA	TRBJ2-1	CASSLASNGVNEQFF	TGTGCCAGCAGCTTAGCGTCCAACGGGGTCAATGAGCAGTTCTTC
NA	TRBV27	14	NA	TRBJ1-6	CASSPWTVNSPLHF	TGTGCCAGCAGTCCCTGGACAGTTAATTCACCCCTCCACTTT
NA	TRBV5-1	15	NA	TRBJ2-3	CASSIAERNTDTQYF	TGCGCCAGCAGCATAGCAGAGCGGAACACAGATACGCAGTATTTT
NA	TRBV9	14	NA	TRBJ2-1	CASSVDRGMSEQFF	TGTGCCAGCAGCGTAGACCGGGGTATGAGTGAGCAGTTCTTC
NA	TRBV4-3	16	NA	TRBJ2-1	CASSQEAGLGYDEQFF	TGCGCCAGCAGCCAAGAAGCGGGTCTAGGTTACGATGAGCAGTTCTTC
TRBD2	TRBV19	16	NA	TRBJ2-3	CASSGYSSGSTDTQYF	TGTGCCAGTAGTGGCTATTCTAGCGGTAGCACAGATACGCAGTATTTT
TRBD1	TRBV19	14	once	TRBJ1-4	CASSLRQGREKLFF	TGTGCCAGTAGTCTCCGACAGGGCCGTGAAAAACTGTTTTTT
NA	TRBV5-1	18	NA	TRBJ1-1	CASSTGRVMGNMNTEAFF	TGCGCCAGCAGCACGGGAAGGGTAATGGGCAACATGAACACTGAAGCTTTCTTT
TRBD2	TRBV5-1	19	NA	TRBJ2-3	CASSLAGGAGGPASDTQYF	TGCGCCAGCAGCTTGGCCGGGGGAGCGGGAGGGCCGGCTTCTGATACGCAGTATTTT
NA	TRBV19	15	few	TRBJ1-5	CASSIQDRSNQPQHF	TGTGCCAGTAGTATACAGGACAGAAGCAATCAGCCCCAGCATTTT
NA	TRBV4-1	14	NA	TRBJ1-2	CASSHGFGADSYTF	TGCGCCAGCAGCCACGGGTTTGGGGCGGACAGCTACACCTTC
TRBD1	TRBV28	14	few	TRBJ2-2	CASSPQGRSGELFF	TGTGCCAGCAGCCCACAGGGGCGATCCGGGGAGCTGTTTTTT
NA	TRBV11-2	16	NA	TRBJ2-1	CASSLDISGRWNEQFF	TGTGCCAGCAGCTTAGATATAAGCGGACGATGGAATGAGCAGTTCTTC
TRBD1	TRBV29-1	12	NA	TRBJ2-7	CSVRDRDYEQYF	TGCAGCGTCCGGGACAGGGACTACGAGCAGTACTTC
NA	TRBV5-1	16	NA	TRBJ1-2	CASSLTGTPGGGGYTF	TGCGCCAGCAGCTTAACCGGGACACCGGGTGGTGGGGGCTACACCTTC
NA	TRBV6-4	12	NA	TRBJ1-2	CASKWGVEGYTF	TGTGCCAGCAAGTGGGGCGTGGAGGGCTACACCTTC
NA	TRBV6-2/TRBV6-3	14	NA	TRBJ2-7	CASSYSRTIYEQYF	TGTGCCAGCAGTTACTCGAGAACCATCTACGAGCAGTACTTC